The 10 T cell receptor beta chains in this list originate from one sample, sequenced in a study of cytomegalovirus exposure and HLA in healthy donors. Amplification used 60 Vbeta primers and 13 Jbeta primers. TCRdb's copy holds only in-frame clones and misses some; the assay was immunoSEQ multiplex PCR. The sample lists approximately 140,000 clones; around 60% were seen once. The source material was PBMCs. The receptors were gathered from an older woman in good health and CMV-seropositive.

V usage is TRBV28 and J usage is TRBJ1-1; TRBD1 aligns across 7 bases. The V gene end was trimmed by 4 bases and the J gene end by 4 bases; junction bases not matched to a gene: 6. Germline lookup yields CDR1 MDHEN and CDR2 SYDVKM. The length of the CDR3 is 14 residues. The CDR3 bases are TGTGCCAGCAGTTACAGCAGGGGGTTCACTGAAGCTTTCTTT. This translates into CASSYSRGFTEAFF.

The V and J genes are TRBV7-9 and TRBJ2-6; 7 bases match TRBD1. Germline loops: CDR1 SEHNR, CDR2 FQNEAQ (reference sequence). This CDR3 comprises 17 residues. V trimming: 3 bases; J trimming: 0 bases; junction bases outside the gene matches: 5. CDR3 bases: TGTGCCAGCAGCTTGACAGGGTTAAGCTCTGGGGCCAACGTCCTGACTTTC. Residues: CASSLTGLSSGANVLTF.

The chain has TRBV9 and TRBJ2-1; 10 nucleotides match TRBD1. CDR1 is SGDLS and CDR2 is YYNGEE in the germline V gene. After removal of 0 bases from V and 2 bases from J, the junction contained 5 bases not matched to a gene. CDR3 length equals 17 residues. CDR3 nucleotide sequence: TGTGCCAGCAGCGTAGAATTTGGGACAGGGGCCTACAATGAGCAGTTCTTC. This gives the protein CASSVEFGTGAYNEQFF.

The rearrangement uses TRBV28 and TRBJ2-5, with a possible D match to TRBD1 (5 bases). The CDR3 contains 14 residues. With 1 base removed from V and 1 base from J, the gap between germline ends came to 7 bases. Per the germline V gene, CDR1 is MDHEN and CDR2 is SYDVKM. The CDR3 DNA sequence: TGTGCCAGCAGTTTATCCAGGGCCCAAGAGACCCAGTACTTC. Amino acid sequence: CASSLSRAQETQYF. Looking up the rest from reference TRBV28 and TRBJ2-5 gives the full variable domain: DVKVTQSSRYLVKRTGEKVFLECVQDMDHENMFWYRQDPGLGLRLIYFSYDVKMKEKGDIPEGYSVSREKKERFSLILESASTNQTSMYLCASSLSRAQETQYFGPGTRLLVL.

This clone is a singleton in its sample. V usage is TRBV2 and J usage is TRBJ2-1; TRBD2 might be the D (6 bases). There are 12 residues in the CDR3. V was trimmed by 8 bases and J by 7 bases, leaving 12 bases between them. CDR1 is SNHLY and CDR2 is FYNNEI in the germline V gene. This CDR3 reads CASGPGLNEQFF. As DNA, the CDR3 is TGTGCCAGCGGACCGGGACTTAATGAGCAGTTCTTC.

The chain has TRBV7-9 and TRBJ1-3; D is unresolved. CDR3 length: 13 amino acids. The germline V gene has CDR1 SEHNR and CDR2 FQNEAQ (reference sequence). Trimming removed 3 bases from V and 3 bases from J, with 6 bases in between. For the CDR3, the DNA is TGTGCCAGCAGCTTGATCGGTGGAAACACCATATATTTT. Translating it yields CASSLIGGNTIYF.

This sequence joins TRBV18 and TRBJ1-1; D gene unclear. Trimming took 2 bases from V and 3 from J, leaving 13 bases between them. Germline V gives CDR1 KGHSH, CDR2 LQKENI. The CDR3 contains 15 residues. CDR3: CASSPDSRWDTEAFF. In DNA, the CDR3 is TGTGCCAGCTCACCAGACTCCCGATGGGACACTGAAGCTTTCTTT. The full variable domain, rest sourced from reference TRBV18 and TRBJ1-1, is NAGVMQNPRHLVRRRGQEARLRCSPMKGHSHVYWYRQLPEEGLKFMVYLQKENIIDESGMPKERFSAEFPKEGPSILRIQQVVRGDSAAYFCASSPDSRWDTEAFFGQGTRLTVV.

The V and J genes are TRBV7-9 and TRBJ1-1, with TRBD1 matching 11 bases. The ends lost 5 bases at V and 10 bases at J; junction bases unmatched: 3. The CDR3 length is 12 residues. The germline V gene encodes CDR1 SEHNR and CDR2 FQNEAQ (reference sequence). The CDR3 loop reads CASSRGQGAAFF. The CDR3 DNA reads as TGTGCCAGCAGCCGCGGACAGGGGGCAGCTTTCTTT.

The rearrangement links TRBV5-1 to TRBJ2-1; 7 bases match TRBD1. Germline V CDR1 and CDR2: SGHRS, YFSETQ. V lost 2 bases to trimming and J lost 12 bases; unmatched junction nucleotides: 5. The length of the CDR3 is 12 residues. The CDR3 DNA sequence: TGCGCCAGCAGCTTAAGAGGGGGCGGGCAGTTCTTC. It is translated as CASSLRGGGQFF.

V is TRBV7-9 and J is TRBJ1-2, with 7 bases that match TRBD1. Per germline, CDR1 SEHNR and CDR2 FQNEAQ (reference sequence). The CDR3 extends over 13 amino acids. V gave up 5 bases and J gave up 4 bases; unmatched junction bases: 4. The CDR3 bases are TGTGCCAGCAGCCCCTGGGACAGCTATGGCTACACCTTC. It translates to CASSPWDSYGYTF.